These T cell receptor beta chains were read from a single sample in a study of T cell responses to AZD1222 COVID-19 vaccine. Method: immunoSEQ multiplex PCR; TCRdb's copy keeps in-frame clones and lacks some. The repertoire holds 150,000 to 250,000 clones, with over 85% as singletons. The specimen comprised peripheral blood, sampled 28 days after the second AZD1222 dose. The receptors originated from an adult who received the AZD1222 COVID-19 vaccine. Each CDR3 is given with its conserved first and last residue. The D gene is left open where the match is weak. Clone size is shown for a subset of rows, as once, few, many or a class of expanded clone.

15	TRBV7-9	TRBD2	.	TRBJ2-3	TGTGCCAGCAGGTCTAGCGGGGGCTCCCCAGATACGCAGTATTTT	CASRSSGGSPDTQYF
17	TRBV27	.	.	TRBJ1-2	TGTGCCAGCAGTTCCTTGGGCCGCTCAGCCACTAACTATGGCTACACCTTC	CASSSLGRSATNYGYTF
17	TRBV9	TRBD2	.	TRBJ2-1	TGTGCCAGCAGCGTAGAATTCCGGACTAGCTCCTACAATGAGCAGTTCTTC	CASSVEFRTSSYNEQFF
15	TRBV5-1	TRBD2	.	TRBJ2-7	TGCGCCAGCAGCCGGGCGGGAGGGGTAACGGGGGAGCAGTACTTC	CASSRAGGVTGEQYF
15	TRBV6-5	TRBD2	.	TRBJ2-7	TGTGCCAGCAGTTTCCTGACTAGCGGGGGGTACGAGCAGTACTTC	CASSFLTSGGYEQYF
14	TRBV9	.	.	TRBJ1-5	TGTGCCAGCAGTGTGGACTCGGGCAATCAGCCCCAGCATTTT	CASSVDSGNQPQHF
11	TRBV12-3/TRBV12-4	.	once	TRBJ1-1	TGTGCCAGCAGTTTCGGGCAGCGGGCTTTCTTT	CASSFGQRAFF
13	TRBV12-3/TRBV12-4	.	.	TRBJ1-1	TGTGCCAGCAGTTTATATGACGGAGGGGCGGCTTTCTTT	CASSLYDGGAAFF
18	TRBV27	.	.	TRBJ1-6	TGTGCCAGCAGTCCTCGTCGCGACAGGAGCTCCTATAATTCACCCCTCCACTTT	CASSPRRDRSSYNSPLHF
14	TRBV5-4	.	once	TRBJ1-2	TGTGCCAGCAGCTTTAAGGGGATCGGCTATGGCTACACCTTC	CASSFKGIGYGYTF
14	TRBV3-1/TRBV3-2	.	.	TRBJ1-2	TGTGCCAGCAGCCCAGGGGAGGCTGGGGGGGGCTACACCTTC	CASSPGEAGGGYTF
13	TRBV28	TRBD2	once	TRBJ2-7	TGTGCCGCGGGGGGGACACCGACCTACGAGCAGTACTTC	CAAGGTPTYEQYF
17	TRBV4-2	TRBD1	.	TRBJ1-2	TGTGCCAGCAGCCAAGGGAATTGGGGCGACAGGGAGAATGGCTACACCTTC	CASSQGNWGDRENGYTF
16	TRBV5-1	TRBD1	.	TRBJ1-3	TGCGCCAGCAGCCAGCGAGAACAGGGGACTGGAAACACCATATATTTT	CASSQREQGTGNTIYF
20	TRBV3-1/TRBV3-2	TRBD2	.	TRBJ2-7	TGTGCCAGCAGCCACACAAGAGGCCTAGCGGGGGGGGTCCGAGGAGGCGAGCAGTACTTC	CASSHTRGLAGGVRGGEQYF
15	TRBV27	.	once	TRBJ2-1	TGTGCCAGCAGTTTACAAGCACCCCTTTACAATGAGCAGTTCTTC	CASSLQAPLYNEQFF
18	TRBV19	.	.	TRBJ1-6	TGTGCCAGTAGTATATTGGGAGGCGGGACAACAAATAATTCACCCCTCCACTTT	CASSILGGGTTNNSPLHF
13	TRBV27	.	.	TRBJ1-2	TGTGCCAGCAGTCCGTCGGGGGGTGGCGGCTACACCTTC	CASSPSGGGGYTF
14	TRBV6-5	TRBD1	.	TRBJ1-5	TGTGCCAGCAACCCGACAGGGAGCAATCAGCCCCAGCATTTT	CASNPTGSNQPQHF
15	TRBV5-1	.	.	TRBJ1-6	TGCGCCAGCAGCCTGGAAGGGATAGGGAATTCACCCCTCCACTTT	CASSLEGIGNSPLHF
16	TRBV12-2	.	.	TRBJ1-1	TGTGCAAGTCGCTTAGCGGCTCGGGACAGGGTAACTGAAGCTTTCTTT	CASRLAARDRVTEAFF
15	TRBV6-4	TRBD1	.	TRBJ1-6	TGTGCCCGAACCGGGACAGGGATTCCTAATTCACCCCTCCACTTT	CARTGTGIPNSPLHF
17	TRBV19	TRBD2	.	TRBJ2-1	TGTGCCAGTAGTAACCTAGCGGGAGACGCCGACTACAATGAGCAGTTCTTC	CASSNLAGDADYNEQFF
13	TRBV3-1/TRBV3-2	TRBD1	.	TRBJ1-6	TGTGCCAGCAGCCAAGGCTTACAGGGGCCCATCCACTTT	CASSQGLQGPIHF
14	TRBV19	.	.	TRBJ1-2	TGTGCCAGTAGTCTGGGACGGGGCGACTATGGCTACACCTTC	CASSLGRGDYGYTF
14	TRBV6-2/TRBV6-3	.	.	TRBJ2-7	TGTGCCAGCAGTTATGACCAGAGCTCCTACGAGCAGTACTTC	CASSYDQSSYEQYF
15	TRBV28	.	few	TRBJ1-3	TGTGCCAGCCTCCCGAGGTTCATCTCTGGAAACACCATATATTTT	CASLPRFISGNTIYF
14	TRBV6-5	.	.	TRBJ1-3	TGTGCCAGCACGTTAAGGGGGACGGGAAACACCATATATTTT	CASTLRGTGNTIYF
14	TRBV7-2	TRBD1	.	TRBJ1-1	TGTGCCAGCAGCTCAAGGACAGGGGAAACTGAAGCTTTCTTT	CASSSRTGETEAFF
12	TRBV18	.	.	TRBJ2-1	TGTGCCAGCTCACCACAGACAAATGAGCAGTTCTTC	CASSPQTNEQFF
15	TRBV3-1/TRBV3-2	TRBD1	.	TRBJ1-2	TGTGCCAGCAGCCAAGCCCACAGGGGGGGCTATGGCTACACCTTC	CASSQAHRGGYGYTF
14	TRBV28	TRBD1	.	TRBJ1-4	TGTGCCAGCAGGGAGGGACAGGGAGCCGAAAAACTGTTTTTT	CASREGQGAEKLFF
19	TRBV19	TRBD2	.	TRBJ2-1	TGTGCCAGTAGTGCTCGTCGACTAGCGGGGGGCTTCTCCTACAATGAGCAGTTCTTC	CASSARRLAGGFSYNEQFF
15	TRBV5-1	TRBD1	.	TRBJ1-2	TGCGCCAGCAGCTATCCCGGGACAGGGGAATATGGCTACACCTTC	CASSYPGTGEYGYTF
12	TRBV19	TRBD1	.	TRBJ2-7	TGTGCCAGCGGGACAGATACTTACGAGCAGTACTTC	CASGTDTYEQYF
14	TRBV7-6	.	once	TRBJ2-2	TGTGCCAGCAGGGAGGGGGCAGTCACCGGGGAGCTGTTTTTT	CASREGAVTGELFF
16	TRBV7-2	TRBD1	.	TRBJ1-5	TGTGCCAGCAGCTTAGCTACAGGGGGCGCCGGTCAGCCCCAGCATTTT	CASSLATGGAGQPQHF
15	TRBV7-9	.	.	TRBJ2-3	TGTGCCAGCAGCCTCAGTATAGTCTCCACAGATACGCAGTATTTT	CASSLSIVSTDTQYF
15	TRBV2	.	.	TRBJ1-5	TGTGCCAGCAAACGGGCCTCCTCCTTTTATCAGCCCCAGCATTTT	CASKRASSFYQPQHF
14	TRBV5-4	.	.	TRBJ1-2	TGTGCCAGCAGCTTGGCCGCAGTCGAATATGGCTACACCTTC	CASSLAAVEYGYTF
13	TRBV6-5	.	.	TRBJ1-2	TGTGCCAGCAGCCAGGGGCCTGACTATGGCTACACCTTC	CASSQGPDYGYTF
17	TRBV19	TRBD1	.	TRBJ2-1	TGTGCCAGTACGCAATTACCCGGGACAGAATACTACAATGAGCAGTTCTTC	CASTQLPGTEYYNEQFF
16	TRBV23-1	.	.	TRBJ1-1	TGCGCCAGCAGTCAGTCAACAGGGAAGGGTGCGACTGAAGCTTTCTTT	CASSQSTGKGATEAFF
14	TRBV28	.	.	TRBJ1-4	TGTGCCAGCAGTGAAGAGGGAAAGAATGAAAAACTGTTTTTT	CASSEEGKNEKLFF
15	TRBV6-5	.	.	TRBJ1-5	TGTGCCAGCCAGGCGGAACCAGCCAGCAATCAGCCCCAGCATTTT	CASQAEPASNQPQHF
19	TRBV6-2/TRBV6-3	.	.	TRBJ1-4	TGTGCCAGCAGTACCACTCCGACAGATACTATAGCAACTAATGAAAAACTGTTTTTT	CASSTTPTDTIATNEKLFF
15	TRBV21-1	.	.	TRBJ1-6	TGTGCCAGCAGCTCGATACGGGCACTTAATTCACCCCTCCACTTT	CASSSIRALNSPLHF
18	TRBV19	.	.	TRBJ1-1	TGTGCCAGTAGTATATCTGCCCGGAGGACGATTATGAACACTGAAGCTTTCTTT	CASSISARRTIMNTEAFF
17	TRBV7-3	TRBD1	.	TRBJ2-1	TGTGCCAGCAGCGAATATTACGGGACAGGGATCTACAATGAGCAGTTCTTC	CASSEYYGTGIYNEQFF
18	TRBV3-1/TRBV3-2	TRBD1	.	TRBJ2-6	TGTGCCAGCAGCCCCCTAGGGACAGGGGTCCCTGGGGCCAACGTCCTGACTTTC	CASSPLGTGVPGANVLTF
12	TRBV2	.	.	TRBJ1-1	TGTGCCAGCGGGGGGCTCGGAACTGAAGCTTTCTTT	CASGGLGTEAFF
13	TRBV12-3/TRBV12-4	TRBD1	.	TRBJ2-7	TGTGCCAGTAGGACAGGTGGTTCCTACGAGCAGTACTTC	CASRTGGSYEQYF
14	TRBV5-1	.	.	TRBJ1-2	TGCGCCAGCAGCTTGGAGAGGACTAACTATGGCTACACCTTC	CASSLERTNYGYTF
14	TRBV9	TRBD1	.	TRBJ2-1	TGTGCCAGCAGCGGAGACAGGGGAGAGTATGAGCAGTTCTTC	CASSGDRGEYEQFF
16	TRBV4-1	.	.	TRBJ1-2	TGCGCCAGCAGCCAAGGGGGTGTCAGGGTATTCTATGGCTACACCTTC	CASSQGGVRVFYGYTF
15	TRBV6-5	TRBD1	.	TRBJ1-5	TGTGCCAGCAGTTCGACAGGGGGCCGGGATCAGCCCCAGCATTTT	CASSSTGGRDQPQHF